Shown below are 26 T cell receptor beta chains from a single sample sequenced in a study of blood T cell repertoires in COVID-19. Assay: immunoSEQ multiplex PCR; the TCRdb copy retains only in-frame clones and omits some. Among fewer than 250,000 clones listed, 75% to 85% were seen once. The sample consisted of PBMCs or T cells enriched from blood (not recorded which). These receptor sequences come from a woman in her thirties or forties with acute COVID-19.

This clone was counted a single time. This chain links TRBV19 with TRBJ2-5; weak D call: TRBD2 (6 bases). The CDR3 runs to 16 residues. Germline loops: CDR1 LNHDA, CDR2 SQIVND (reference sequence). Deletions cut 6 bases from V and 0 bases from J, with 17 bases between. DNA of the CDR3: TGTGCCAGTAGCGGAGGGGCAGGGCGGTACCAAGAGACCCAGTACTTC. Its protein product is CASSGGAGRYQETQYF.

The chain has TRBV2 and TRBJ1-3, with TRBD1 as a possible D gene (6 bases). Trimming pared 0 bases from V and 2 bases from J, leaving 8 bases between. The germline CDR1 and CDR2 sequences are SNHLY and FYNNEI. The CDR3 spans 15 residues. The CDR3 bases are TGTGCCAGCAGTGAAGCAACAGGGACTGGAAACACCATATATTTT. As protein: CASSEATGTGNTIYF. The full variable domain, rest sourced from reference TRBV2 and TRBJ1-3, is EPEVTQTPSHQVTQMGQEVILRCVPISNHLYFYWYRQILGQKVEFLVSFYNNEISEKSEIFDDQFSVERPDGSNFTLKIRSTKLEDSAMYFCASSEATGTGNTIYFGEGSWLTVV.

The chain has TRBV28 and TRBJ2-7; D ambiguous. Deletions cut 8 bases from V and 3 bases from J, with 8 bases between. Germline V CDR1 and CDR2: MDHEN, SYDVKM. The CDR3 contains 11 residues. CDR3 amino acids: CASRYIYEQYF. DNA for the CDR3: TGTGCCAGCCGTTATATCTACGAGCAGTACTTC.

This clone was detected once. The chain employs TRBV6-1 and TRBJ2-6; D is uncertain. Trimming left V 1 base short and J 0 bases short, with 4 bases between. The CDR3 spans 15 residues. Germline loops: CDR1 MNHNS, CDR2 SASEGT. The DNA for the CDR3 is TGTGCCAGCAGTGAAGAGAGCTCTGGGGCCAACGTCCTGACTTTC. This encodes CASSEESSGANVLTF.

The rearrangement joins TRBV2 to TRBJ2-1, with 16 nucleotides matching TRBD2. CDR1 and CDR2 (germline): SNHLY, FYNNEI. V shed 6 bases, J shed 6 bases, and the junction held 11 bases outside the gene matches. This CDR3 is 18 amino acids long. CDR3 amino acids: CASRSGLAGGVFINEQFF. For the CDR3, the DNA is TGTGCCAGCAGATCGGGACTAGCGGGGGGGGTGTTTATCAATGAGCAGTTCTTC.

The chain recombines TRBV3-1 (or the pseudogene TRBV3-2) with TRBJ1-4; no firm D call. This CDR3 is 15 amino acids long. Trimming stripped 4 bases from V and 7 bases from J, with 16 bases between. The germline V gene encodes CDR1 LGHDT and CDR2 YNNKEL (reference sequence). Here the CDR3 reads CASSLYGEMGEKLFF. In nucleotides, the CDR3 is TGTGCCAGCAGCCTCTACGGGGAGATGGGTGAAAAACTGTTTTTT.

The rearrangement links TRBV11-2 to TRBJ1-4, with D uncertain. Germline CDR1 SGHAT, CDR2 FQNNGV. The V and J ends lost 5 bases and 4 bases respectively, with 17 bases between them. The CDR3 spans 16 residues. CDR3 sequence: CASSPPFSPLNEKLFF. The DNA of the CDR3 is TGTGCCAGCAGCCCTCCCTTTTCCCCACTTAATGAAAAACTGTTTTTT.

V and J are TRBV29-1 and TRBJ2-6; possibly TRBD2 for D (6 bases). Germline V CDR1 and CDR2: SQVTM, ANQGSEA. Trimming cost V 4 bases and J 3 bases, with 16 bases left between them. The CDR3 runs to 16 residues. The CDR3, as DNA: TGCAGCGTTGTAGAGGAGGGCCGGATTGGGGCCAACGTCCTGACTTTC. It yields the protein CSVVEEGRIGANVLTF. The full variable domain, completed using reference TRBV29-1 and TRBJ2-6, is SAVISQKPSRDICQRGTSLTIQCQVDSQVTMMFWYRQQPGQSLTLIATANQGSEATYESGFVIDKFPISRPNLTFSTLTVSNMSPEDSSIYLCSVVEEGRIGANVLTFGAGSRLTVL.

The chain employs TRBV24-1 and TRBJ2-5; tentatively, D is TRBD1 (7 bases). Germline V gene lookup returns CDR1 KGHDR and CDR2 SFDVKD. V was shortened by 4 bases and J by 5 bases, with 19 bases between the two germline ends. This CDR3 has 16 amino acids. The CDR3 DNA follows: TGTGCCACCAGTGACAAAAGGACAGGAGGGATGGAGACCCAGTACTTC. Its protein product is CATSDKRTGGMETQYF.

This chain uses TRBV10-3 with TRBJ1-5; 7 bases align to TRBD1. The CDR3 has 15 amino acids. The germline V gene has CDR1 ENHRY and CDR2 SYGVKD. Trimming took 2 bases from V and 2 from J; bases not matched to a gene: 3. CDR3 in DNA: TGTGCCATCAGTGAGACAGGGGTAGGCAATCAGCCCCAGCATTTT. Its protein product is CAISETGVGNQPQHF.

The CDR3, as DNA: TGTGCCAGCAGCCTTGATGGACAAAACACAGATACGCAGTATTTT. Amino acid sequence: CASSLDGQNTDTQYF. The chain recombines TRBV7-6 with TRBJ2-3; the D gene is possibly TRBD1 (5 bases). Germline V gene sequence: CDR1 SGHVS, CDR2 FNYEAQ. The CDR3 is 15 amino acids. The V gene lost 5 bases and the J gene lost 2 bases, with 14 bases spanning the gap. Supplemented by reference TRBV7-6 and TRBJ2-3, the full variable domain reads GAGVSQSPRYKVTKRGQDVALRCDPISGHVSLYWYRQALGQGPEFLTYFNYEAQQDKSGLPNDRFSAERPEGSISTLTIQRTEQRDSAMYRCASSLDGQNTDTQYFGPGTRLTVL.

The chain employs TRBV4-2 and TRBJ1-5; 8 nucleotides agree with TRBD1. The germline V gene encodes CDR1 LGHNA and CDR2 YNFKEQ. The V gene end was trimmed by 2 bases and the J gene end by 3 bases; junction bases not matched to a gene: 6. The CDR3 runs 16 residues. This CDR3 reads CASSQSTGGYNQPQHF. The DNA for the CDR3 is TGTGCCAGCAGCCAATCAACAGGGGGGTACAATCAGCCCCAGCATTTT.

This clone has a handful of counts. The chain joins TRBV28 to TRBJ1-2; D gene unclear. Looked up from germline, CDR1 is MDHEN and CDR2 is SYDVKM. The CDR3 runs 14 residues. V lost 2 bases, J lost 5 bases, and 12 bases lay in between. CDR3 in amino acids: CASSLAQEVYGYTF. The CDR3 coding sequence is TGTGCCAGCAGTTTAGCTCAGGAAGTTTATGGCTACACCTTC.

The chain carries TRBV19 and TRBJ2-2; 11 bases are shared with TRBD2. This CDR3 has 16 amino acids. Germline lookup yields CDR1 LNHDA and CDR2 SQIVND (reference sequence). Germline trimming cut 10 bases from V and 1 base from J; bases unmatched to any gene: 8. The CDR3 DNA is TGTGCCACCCCAACTAGCGGGGGACGGAACACCGGGGAGCTGTTTTTT. Its protein is CATPTSGGRNTGELFF. Using reference TRBV19 and TRBJ2-2 for the parts outside the CDR3, the full variable domain is DGGITQSPKYLFRKEGQNVTLSCEQNLNHDAMYWYRQDPGQGLRLIYYSQIVNDFQKGDIAEGYSVSREKKESFPLTVTSAQKNPTAFYLCATPTSGGRNTGELFFGEGSRLTVL.

The chain joins TRBV30 to TRBJ2-3; no reliable D call. CDR3 length: 16 residues. From germline, CDR1 is GTSNPN and CDR2 SVGIG (reference sequence). Trimming pared 3 bases from V and 2 bases from J, leaving 18 bases between. This CDR3 is CAWRPAIDTYTDTQYF. Here the CDR3 DNA reads TGTGCCTGGAGGCCAGCCATTGACACTTACACAGATACGCAGTATTTT.

The gene calls are TRBV6-1 and TRBJ1-5; a weak D match, TRBD1 (6 bases). Germline lookup yields CDR1 MNHNS and CDR2 SASEGT. V was trimmed by 3 bases and J by 3 bases, leaving 12 bases between them. The length of the CDR3 is 15 residues. CDR3 bases: TGTGCCAGCAGTGAGAACGACAGGCCCAATCAGCCCCAGCATTTT. Residues: CASSENDRPNQPQHF.

The chain couples TRBV2 to TRBJ1-1; 9 nucleotides match TRBD1. V lost 4 bases to trimming and J lost 4 bases; unmatched junction nucleotides: 7. Germline V CDR1 and CDR2: SNHLY, FYNNEI. This CDR3 spans 15 amino acids. DNA of the CDR3: TGTGCCAGCAGTGCCGGGACAGGGAGAAGCACTGAAGCTTTCTTT. Protein: CASSAGTGRSTEAFF.

The V and J genes are TRBV9 and TRBJ2-1; 8 bases align to TRBD2. Germline V gene lookup returns CDR1 SGDLS and CDR2 YYNGEE. The CDR3 consists of 14 residues. V lost 4 bases, J lost 8 bases, and 8 bases stayed unmatched. The chain's CDR3 is CASSLVSGSDEQFF. CDR3 bases: TGTGCCAGCAGCCTAGTGAGCGGGAGTGATGAGCAGTTCTTC.

J is TRBJ1-5 and V is TRBV27; 10 bases match TRBD1. Trimming took 5 bases from V and 6 from J; bases not matched to a gene: 7. CDR1 is MNHEY, CDR2 SMNVEV, per germline (reference sequence). The CDR3 consists of 15 residues. The CDR3 sequence is CASSLSGQGSQPQHF. The CDR3 DNA follows: TGTGCCAGCAGTCTCTCGGGACAGGGGAGTCAGCCCCAGCATTTT.

The rearrangement joins TRBV5-1 to TRBJ2-1; D is perhaps TRBD1 (5 bases). The CDR3 length is 15 residues. Per germline, CDR1 SGHRS and CDR2 YFSETQ. The ends were cut back, 0 bases at V and 8 bases at J, with 15 bases in the middle. CDR3 sequence reads: CASSLGTRVFDEQFF. In DNA form, the CDR3 reads TGCGCCAGCAGCTTGGGGACACGCGTTTTTGATGAGCAGTTCTTC. The variable domain in full, with the rest retrieved from reference TRBV5-1 and TRBJ2-1, is KAGVTQTPRYLIKTRGQQVTLSCSPISGHRSVSWYQQTPGQGLQFLFEYFSETQRNKGNFPGRFSGRQFSNSRSEMNVSTLELGDSALYLCASSLGTRVFDEQFFGPGTRLTVL.

The chain employs TRBV18 and TRBJ2-7; 10 bases agree with TRBD2. This CDR3 region has 16 residues. CDR1 and CDR2 from the germline V gene are KGHSH and LQKENI. The V gene end was trimmed by 3 bases and the J gene end by 1 base; junction bases not matched to a gene: 6. CDR3 in amino acids: CASSPRTSGSSYEQYF. In DNA form, the CDR3 reads TGTGCCAGCTCACCGCGGACTAGCGGCTCTTCCTACGAGCAGTACTTC.

J is TRBJ2-3 and V is TRBV5-1; 9 bases fit TRBD2. CDR3 length: 15 residues. The V segment lost 5 bases and the J segment 2 bases; nucleotides outside the gene matches: 6. Germline CDR1 SGHRS, CDR2 YFSETQ. CDR3 sequence reads: CASSPSGIYTDTQYF. CDR3 nucleotides: TGCGCCAGCAGTCCTAGCGGGATTTACACAGATACGCAGTATTTT.

The CDR3 region has the DNA TGTGCCAGCTCCCGGCGGGAGGGACAGGCCTTTGGGAATGAGCAGTTCTTC. It codes for CASSRREGQAFGNEQFF. The V call is TRBV18, the J call TRBJ2-1; perhaps TRBD2 as D (9 bases). V was cut by 6 bases and J by 7 bases, with 25 bases left in between. The CDR3 extends over 17 amino acids. Germline lookup yields CDR1 KGHSH and CDR2 LQKENI.

The chain couples TRBV18 to TRBJ1-5, with 8 bases lining up with TRBD1. CDR1 and CDR2 from the germline V gene are KGHSH and LQKENI. Trimming cost V 5 bases and J 1 base; bases outside gene matches: 7. CDR3 length equals 16 residues. In DNA form, the CDR3 reads TGTGCCAGCTCAATCACAGGGGGAGCGAGCAATCAGCCCCAGCATTTT. It translates to CASSITGGASNQPQHF.

The chain recombines TRBV11-1 with TRBJ1-4, with D uncertain. Trimming shortened V by 5 bases and J by 0 bases, and 7 bases separated the two germline ends. CDR3 length equals 14 residues. CDR1 SGHAT and CDR2 FQDESV come from the germline V gene (reference sequence). The DNA for the CDR3 is TGTGCCAGCAGCAAACTTGCAACTAATGAAAAACTGTTTTTT. The encoded protein is CASSKLATNEKLFF.

This clone has just a few counts. The rearrangement joins TRBV27 to TRBJ1-2, with D maybe TRBD1 (5 bases). The length of the CDR3 is 14 residues. Germline lookup yields CDR1 MNHEY and CDR2 SMNVEV (reference sequence). V shed 5 bases and J shed 2 bases, with 12 bases lying between them. The CDR3 sequence is CASSMQGLNYGYTF. The DNA for the CDR3 is TGTGCCAGCAGTATGCAGGGACTGAACTATGGCTACACCTTC.